The T cell receptor beta chain described here comes from a study of identical twins. There are a few counts of this clonotype. What it recognizes is unknown. Unique molecular identifiers were present on the cDNA, which also gained a universal primer site by template switching. TCRdb processed the 5' RACE reads anew with MiXCR; each CDR3 protein has one entry. The table includes approximately 240,000 distinct CDR3 sequences, over 13% detected once. Overall study results and limits: Findings came from cross-sectional statistics, without long-term follow-up of donors. Carriage of fewer insertions was seen in abundant cord blood beta clonotypes, whereas memory repertoires showed none. Diverse VJ usage suggested most zero-insertion clonotypes were not invariant T cells.

CDR1 is DFQATT and CDR2 is SNEGSKA in the germline V gene (reference sequence). The CDR3 runs 17 residues. The J segment lost 5 bases and the V segment lost 4 bases, leaving 17 bases of the junction unmatched. Material: memory (CD45RO+) T cells sorted from blood. This chain connects TRBV20-1 to TRBJ2-5; 9 bases agree with TRBD2. This TCR came from a woman aged 18-29 years in good health. The CDR3 DNA sequence: TGCAGTGCTACCGCCGGGACTAGCTCCTCCCCAAGGGAGACCCAGTACTTC. Translating it yields CSATAGTSSSPRETQYF.